This TCR beta chain was obtained from a study of regulatory T cells in long-lasting Graves disease. Time point defined: newly diagnosed GD, antithyroid drugs for less than 3 months. There was RNA extracted from PBMCs, and the TCR library was made from it. Staff took about 9.8 milliliters of peripheral blood and put it into EDTA tubes. V lost 0 bases and J 5 bases, leaving 14 bases between the germline ends. This CDR3 region has 15 residues. From germline, CDR1 is SGHDN and CDR2 FVKESK. HTBI primers from iRepertoire and Arm-PCR of CDR3 regions yielded the TCR beta libraries. TCRdb processed the multiplex PCR reads anew with MiXCR; each CDR3 protein has one entry. The sample carries under 450,000 distinct CDR3 sequences, around 16% recorded once. These data also formed part of another study, on T cells in Graves' hyperthyroidism and ophthalmopathy.

This TCR was recovered from a woman aged 18-35 years with Graves disease. Sequencing used peripheral blood mononuclear cells (PBMCs), obtained at new diagnosis, from a patient treated with antithyroid drugs. This chain links TRBV14 with TRBJ2-7; D gene unclear. This chain's CDR3 is CASSQDGRPPHEQYF. The CDR3 bases are TGTGCCAGCAGCCAAGATGGGCGGCCCCCCCACGAGCAGTACTTC.